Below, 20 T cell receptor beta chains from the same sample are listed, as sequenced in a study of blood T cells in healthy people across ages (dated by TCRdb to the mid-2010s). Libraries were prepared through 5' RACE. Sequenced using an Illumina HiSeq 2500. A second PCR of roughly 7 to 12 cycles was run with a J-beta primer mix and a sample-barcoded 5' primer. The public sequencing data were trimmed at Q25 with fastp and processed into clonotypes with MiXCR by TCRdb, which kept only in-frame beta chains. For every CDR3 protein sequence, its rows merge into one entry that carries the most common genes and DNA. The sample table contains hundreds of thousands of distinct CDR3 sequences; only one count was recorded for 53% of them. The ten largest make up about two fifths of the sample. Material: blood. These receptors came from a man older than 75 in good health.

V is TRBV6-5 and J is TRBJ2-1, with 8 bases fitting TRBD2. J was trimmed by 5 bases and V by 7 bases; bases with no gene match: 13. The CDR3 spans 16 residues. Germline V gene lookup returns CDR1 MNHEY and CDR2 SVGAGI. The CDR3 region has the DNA TGTGCCAGCACTAGTTGGACTAGCATGAGGAACAATGAGCAGTTCTTC. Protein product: CASTSWTSMRNNEQFF.

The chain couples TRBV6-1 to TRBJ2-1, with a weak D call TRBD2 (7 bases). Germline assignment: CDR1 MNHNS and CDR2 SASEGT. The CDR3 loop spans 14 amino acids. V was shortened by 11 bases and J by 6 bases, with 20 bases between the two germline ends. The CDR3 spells CAVWEGGGLNEQFF. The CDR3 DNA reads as TGTGCCGTCTGGGAGGGAGGGGGTCTCAATGAGCAGTTCTTC.

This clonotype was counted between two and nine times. The CDR3 reads CSAPTSGSTDTQYF. DNA for the CDR3: TGCAGTGCTCCGACTAGCGGTAGCACAGATACGCAGTATTTT. V and J are TRBV20-1 and TRBJ2-3; 9 positions match TRBD2. Unmatched junction bases numbered 3, after V lost 5 bases and J lost 0 bases. The CDR3 extends over 14 amino acids. Germline CDR1 reads DFQATT; CDR2 reads SNEGSKA (reference sequence).

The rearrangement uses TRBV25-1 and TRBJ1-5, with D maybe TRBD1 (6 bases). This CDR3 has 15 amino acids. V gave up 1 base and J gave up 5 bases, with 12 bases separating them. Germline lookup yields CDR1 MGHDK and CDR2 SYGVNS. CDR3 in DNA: TGTGCCAGCAGTGAATTGGCAGGGGTCGATCAGCCCCAGCATTTT. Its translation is CASSELAGVDQPQHF.

This CDR3 is CASFPPTTSGIHEQYF. For the CDR3, the DNA is TGTGCCAGCTTCCCGCCCACTACTAGCGGGATCCACGAGCAGTACTTC. The chain links TRBV7-8 to TRBJ2-1; 10 positions match TRBD2. The DNA end lines up better with TRBJ2-7; the J call may be wrong. CDR3 length: 16 residues. Per the germline V gene, CDR1 is SGHVS and CDR2 is FQNEAQ.

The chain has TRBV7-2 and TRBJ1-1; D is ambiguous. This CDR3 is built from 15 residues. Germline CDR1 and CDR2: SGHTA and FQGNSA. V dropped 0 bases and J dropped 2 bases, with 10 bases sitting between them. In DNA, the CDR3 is TGTGCCAGCAGCTTAGCGTCAGGATTTAACACTGAAGCTTTCTTT. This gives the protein CASSLASGFNTEAFF.

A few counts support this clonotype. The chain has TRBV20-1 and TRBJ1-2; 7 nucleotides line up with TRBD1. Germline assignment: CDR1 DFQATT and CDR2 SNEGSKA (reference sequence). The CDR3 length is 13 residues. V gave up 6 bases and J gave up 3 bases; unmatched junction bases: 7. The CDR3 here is CSAEGQADYGYTF. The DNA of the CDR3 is TGCAGTGCGGAAGGACAGGCGGACTATGGCTACACCTTC.

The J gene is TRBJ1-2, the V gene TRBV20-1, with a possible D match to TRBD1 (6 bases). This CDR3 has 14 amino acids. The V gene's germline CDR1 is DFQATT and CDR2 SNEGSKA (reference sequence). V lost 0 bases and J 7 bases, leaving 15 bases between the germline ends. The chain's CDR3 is CSARDGRGIGGYTF. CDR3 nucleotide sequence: TGCAGTGCTAGAGACGGCAGGGGTATTGGTGGCTACACCTTC.

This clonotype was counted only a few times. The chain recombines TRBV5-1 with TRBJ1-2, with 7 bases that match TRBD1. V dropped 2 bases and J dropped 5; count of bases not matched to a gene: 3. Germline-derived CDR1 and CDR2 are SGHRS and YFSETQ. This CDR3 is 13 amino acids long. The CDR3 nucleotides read TGCGCCAGCAGCTTTACAGGGGAGTATGGCTACACCTTC. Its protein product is CASSFTGEYGYTF.

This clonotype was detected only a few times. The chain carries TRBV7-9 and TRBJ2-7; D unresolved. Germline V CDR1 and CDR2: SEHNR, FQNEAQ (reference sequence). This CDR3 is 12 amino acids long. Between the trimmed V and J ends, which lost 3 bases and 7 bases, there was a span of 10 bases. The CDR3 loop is CASSFLVGEQYF. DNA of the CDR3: TGTGCCAGCAGCTTTTTGGTGGGGGAGCAGTACTTC.

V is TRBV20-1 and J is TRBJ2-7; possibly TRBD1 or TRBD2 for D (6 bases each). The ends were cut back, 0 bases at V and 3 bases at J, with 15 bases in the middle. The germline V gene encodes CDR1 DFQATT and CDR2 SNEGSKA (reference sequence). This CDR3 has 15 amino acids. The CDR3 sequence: CSARDRRGRSYEQYF. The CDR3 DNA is TGCAGTGCTAGAGATCGGAGGGGGAGAAGCTACGAGCAGTACTTC.

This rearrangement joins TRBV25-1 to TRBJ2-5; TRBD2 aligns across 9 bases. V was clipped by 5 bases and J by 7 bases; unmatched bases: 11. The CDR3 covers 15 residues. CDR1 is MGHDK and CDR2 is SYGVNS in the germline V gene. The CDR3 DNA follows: TGTGCCAGCAGTAATCCGGGACTAGCTAGTGGGACCCAGTACTTC. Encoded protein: CASSNPGLASGTQYF.

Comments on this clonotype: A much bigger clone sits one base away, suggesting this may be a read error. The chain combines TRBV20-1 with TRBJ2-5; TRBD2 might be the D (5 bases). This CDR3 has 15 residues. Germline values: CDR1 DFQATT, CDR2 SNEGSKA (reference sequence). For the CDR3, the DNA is TGCAGTACTAGAGATTTCGGCGGAGCACAAGAGACCCAGTACTTC. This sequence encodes CSTRDFGGAQETQYF.

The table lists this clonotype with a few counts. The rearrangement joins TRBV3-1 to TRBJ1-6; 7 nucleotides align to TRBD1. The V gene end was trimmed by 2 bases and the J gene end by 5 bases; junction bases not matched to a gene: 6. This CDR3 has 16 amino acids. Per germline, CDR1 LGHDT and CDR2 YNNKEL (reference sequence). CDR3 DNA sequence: TGTGCCAGCAGCCAAAGACAGGGCTTGGATAATTCACCCCTCCACTTT. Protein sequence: CASSQRQGLDNSPLHF.

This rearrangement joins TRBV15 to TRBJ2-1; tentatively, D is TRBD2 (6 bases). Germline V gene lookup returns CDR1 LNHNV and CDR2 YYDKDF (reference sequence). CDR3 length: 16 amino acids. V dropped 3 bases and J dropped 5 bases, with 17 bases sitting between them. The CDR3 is CATSSLLSSGDNEQFF. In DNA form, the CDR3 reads TGTGCCACCAGCAGCCTATTGAGTAGCGGAGACAATGAGCAGTTCTTC.

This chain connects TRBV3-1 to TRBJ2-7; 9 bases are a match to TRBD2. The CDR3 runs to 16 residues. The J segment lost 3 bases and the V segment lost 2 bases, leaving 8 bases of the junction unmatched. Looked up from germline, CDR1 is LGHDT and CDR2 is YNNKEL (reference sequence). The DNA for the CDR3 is TGTGCCAGCAGCCAACAGTCCGGGACTAGCAGCTACGAGCAGTACTTC. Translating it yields CASSQQSGTSSYEQYF.

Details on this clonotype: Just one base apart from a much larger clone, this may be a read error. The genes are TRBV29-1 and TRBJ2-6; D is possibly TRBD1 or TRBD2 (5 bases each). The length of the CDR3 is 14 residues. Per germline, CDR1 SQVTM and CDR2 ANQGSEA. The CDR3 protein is CSVREGSGASVLTF. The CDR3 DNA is TGCAGCGTTAGAGAGGGCTCTGGGGCCAGCGTCCTGACTTTC.

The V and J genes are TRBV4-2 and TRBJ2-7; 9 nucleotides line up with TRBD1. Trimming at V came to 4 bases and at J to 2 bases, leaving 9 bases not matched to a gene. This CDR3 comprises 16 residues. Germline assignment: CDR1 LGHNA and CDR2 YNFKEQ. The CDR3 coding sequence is TGTGCCAGCAGCCTTTTTTCGGGACAGGGCCCCTACGAGCAGTACTTC. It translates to CASSLFSGQGPYEQYF.

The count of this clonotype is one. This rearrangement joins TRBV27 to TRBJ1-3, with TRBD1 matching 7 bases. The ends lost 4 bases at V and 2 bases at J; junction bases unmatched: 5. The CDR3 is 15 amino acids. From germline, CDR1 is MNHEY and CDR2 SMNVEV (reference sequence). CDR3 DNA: TGTGCCAGCAGTTCCGAGGGACAGACTGGAAACACCATATATTTT. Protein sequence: CASSSEGQTGNTIYF.

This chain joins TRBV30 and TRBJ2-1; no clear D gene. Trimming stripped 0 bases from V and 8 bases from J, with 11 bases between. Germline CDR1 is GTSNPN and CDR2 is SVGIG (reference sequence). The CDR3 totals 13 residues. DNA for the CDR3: TGTGCCTGGAGTGTGGTTTGGTGGGATGAGCAGTTCTTC. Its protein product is CAWSVVWWDEQFF.